Presented here are 22 T cell receptor beta chains from one specimen sequenced in a study of cytotoxic CD8 clonotypes in ibrutinib-treated CLL. Profiled with immunoSEQ multiplex PCR; TCRdb holds only in-frame clones, not every one. The sample holds approximately 47,000 clones, more than 55% seen once. The material was PBMCs, obtained after 24 months of ibrutinib treatment. These receptors originate from a human donor with chronic lymphocytic leukemia.

The rearrangement joins TRBV7-9 to TRBJ2-7, with D perhaps being TRBD1 or TRBD2 (5 bases each). V lost 3 bases to trimming and J lost 5 bases, with 17 bases between them. The germline gives CDR1 SEHNR, CDR2 FQNEAQ (reference sequence). This CDR3 region has 15 residues. The CDR3 loop is CASSFKGGQGDEQYF. CDR3 sequence (DNA): TGTGCCAGCAGCTTTAAAGGCGGCCAGGGAGACGAGCAGTACTTC.

The gene calls are TRBV15 and TRBJ1-5; the D is unclear. Trimming stripped 1 base from V and 3 bases from J, with 7 bases between. The CDR3 sequence is 14 residues long. Per germline, CDR1 LNHNV and CDR2 YYDKDF (reference sequence). CDR3 sequence (DNA): TGTGCCACCAGCAGAGGGCGAAACAATCAGCCCCAGCATTTT. Its translation is CATSRGRNNQPQHF.

The chain couples TRBV5-4 to TRBJ2-1; 10 nucleotides line up with TRBD2. Germline V CDR1 and CDR2: SGHNT, YYREEE (reference sequence). This CDR3 has 16 amino acids. V shed 1 base and J 5 bases; nucleotides not matched to a gene: 6. The CDR3 nucleotides are TGTGCCAGCAGCTTGAGCGGGGGGGCTCTCCACAATGAGCAGTTCTTC. Its translation: CASSLSGGALHNEQFF.

The chain employs TRBV18 and TRBJ2-1; 11 bases align to TRBD1. Trimming removed 2 bases from V and 2 bases from J; junction bases left unmatched: 8. In germline, CDR1 is KGHSH, CDR2 LQKENI. CDR3 length: 18 residues. Written as DNA, the CDR3 is TGTGCCAGCTCACCAATCTACATGGGACAGGGGGCCTACAATGAGCAGTTCTTC. Translation: CASSPIYMGQGAYNEQFF.

This clone was picked up a small number of times. This chain connects TRBV29-1 to TRBJ2-3; 8 bases are a match to TRBD1. The CDR3 totals 14 residues. The V segment lost 0 bases and the J segment 5 bases; nucleotides outside the gene matches: 4. CDR1 and CDR2 from the germline V gene are SQVTM and ANQGSEA. CDR3 loop: CSVEDPQGEDTQYF. DNA for the CDR3: TGCAGCGTTGAAGATCCACAGGGGGAAGATACGCAGTATTTT.

The J gene is TRBJ1-5, the V gene TRBV5-6, with 8 bases matching TRBD1. The V and J ends lost 3 bases and 2 bases, in that order; junction bases with no gene match: 7. CDR1 is SGHDT, CDR2 YYEEEE, per germline. CDR3 length equals 16 residues. In DNA form, the CDR3 reads TGTGCCAGCAGCTCTGGACAGGGAATCGGCAATCAGCCCCAGCATTTT. Its protein is CASSSGQGIGNQPQHF.

This clone is a singleton in its sample. The chain joins TRBV7-8 to TRBJ1-6; D perhaps matches TRBD1 (5 bases). In germline, CDR1 is SGHVS, CDR2 FQNEAQ. The CDR3 has 14 amino acids. Trimming took 4 bases from V and 6 from J, leaving 10 bases between them. CDR3 amino acids: CASSSGTSNSPLHF. Here the CDR3 DNA reads TGTGCCAGCAGCTCGGGGACGTCTAATTCACCCCTCCACTTT.

This clone was seen more than once but under ten times. This chain uses TRBV2 with TRBJ2-7, with 8 bases aligning to TRBD1. J was trimmed by 3 bases and V by 5 bases; bases with no gene match: 6. Looked up from germline, CDR1 is SNHLY and CDR2 is FYNNEI. The CDR3 length is 14 residues. In DNA, the CDR3 is TGTGCCAGCAGTAGACAGGGGTTGGACTACGAGCAGTACTTC. It codes for CASSRQGLDYEQYF.

For the CDR3, the DNA is TGTGCCAGCAGTGAGGCGACAGGGGGACTGTTTTTT. This gives the protein CASSEATGGLFF. The chain links TRBV25-1 to TRBJ1-4; 9 bases align to TRBD1. The CDR3 loop spans 12 amino acids. Germline CDR1 reads MGHDK; CDR2 reads SYGVNS. V shed 3 bases, J shed 13 bases, and the junction held 3 bases outside the gene matches.

The chain recombines TRBV29-1 with TRBJ2-3; no firm D call. The CDR3 has 12 amino acids. V was trimmed by 4 bases and J by 2 bases, leaving 7 bases between them. CDR1 and CDR2 from the germline V gene are SQVTM and ANQGSEA. CDR3 bases: TGCAGCGTTGTTTACTACACAGATACGCAGTATTTT. It codes for CSVVYYTDTQYF.

V and J are TRBV5-4 and TRBJ2-3; TRBD2 aligns across 9 bases. There are 16 residues in the CDR3. Germline lookup yields CDR1 SGHNT and CDR2 YYREEE (reference sequence). J lost 8 bases, V lost 4 bases, and 14 bases had no gene match. The CDR3 loop is CASSGAWSGGRGTQYF. The CDR3 nucleotides are TGTGCCAGCAGCGGGGCGTGGAGCGGGGGGCGGGGTACGCAGTATTTT.

The chain is built from TRBV11-2 and TRBJ1-2, with no clear D. This CDR3 region has 13 residues. Trimming pared 1 base from V and 0 bases from J, leaving 3 bases between. CDR1 and CDR2 (germline): SGHAT, FQNNGV. The CDR3 loop is CASSLAPNYGYTF. The CDR3 DNA is TGTGCCAGCAGCTTAGCCCCTAACTATGGCTACACCTTC.

This clone was counted a few times. The V call is TRBV5-5, the J call TRBJ1-6, with no clear D. The CDR3 is made up of 16 amino acids. V lost 5 bases and J 0 bases, leaving 12 bases between the germline ends. The germline V gene has CDR1 SGHKS and CDR2 YYEKEE (reference sequence). This CDR3 reads CASRPEAGSYNSPLHF. The CDR3 region has the DNA TGTGCCAGCAGACCAGAGGCAGGCTCCTATAATTCACCCCTCCACTTT.

This clone was counted a few times. The rearrangement uses TRBV6-1 and TRBJ1-2; D not certain. Germline-derived CDR1 and CDR2 are MNHNS and SASEGT. The CDR3 is 12 amino acids. Trimming cost V 2 bases and J 3 bases, with 4 bases left between them. CDR3 residues: CASSERDYGYTF. CDR3 DNA sequence: TGTGCCAGCAGTGAACGGGACTATGGCTACACCTTC.

This chain links TRBV15 with TRBJ2-2; 9 bases agree with TRBD1. J gave up 3 bases and V 8 bases, and 7 bases lay outside the gene matches. Germline assignment: CDR1 LNHNV and CDR2 YYDKDF (reference sequence). The CDR3 contains 15 residues. The DNA of the CDR3 is TGTGCCACCGGAAACGGACAGGGGCACACCGGGGAGCTGTTTTTT. Protein: CATGNGQGHTGELFF. The full variable domain, with the rest looked up from reference TRBV15 and TRBJ2-2, is DAMVIQNPRYQVTQFGKPVTLSCSQTLNHNVMYWYQQKSSQAPKLLFHYYDKDFNNEADTPDNFQSRRPNTSFCFLDIRSPGLGDTAMYLCATGNGQGHTGELFFGEGSRLTVL.

The J gene is TRBJ2-3, the V gene TRBV25-1; D not certain. The V and J ends lost 3 bases and 1 base respectively, with 8 bases between them. CDR1 MGHDK and CDR2 SYGVNS come from the germline V gene. CDR3 size: 14 residues. The CDR3 DNA sequence: TGTGCCAGCAGTGAGAGACAAGGCACAGATACGCAGTATTTT. Translation: CASSERQGTDTQYF. The full variable domain, completed using reference TRBV25-1 and TRBJ2-3, is EADIYQTPRYLVIGTGKKITLECSQTMGHDKMYWYQQDPGMELHLIHYSYGVNSTEKGDLSSESTVSRIRTEHFPLTLESARPSHTSQYLCASSERQGTDTQYFGPGTRLTVL.

This clone has a handful of counts. This sequence joins TRBV5-1 and TRBJ1-6; D is possibly TRBD1 (5 bases). The CDR3 sequence is 15 residues long. Germline CDR1 SGHRS, CDR2 YFSETQ. The germline V and J ends were trimmed by 1 base and 10 bases, with 15 bases remaining between them. CDR3 bases: TGCGCCAGCAGCTTGCTCGGGACTTTTAACTCACCCCTCCACTTT. This codes for CASSLLGTFNSPLHF. Supplemented by reference TRBV5-1 and TRBJ1-6, the full variable domain reads KAGVTQTPRYLIKTRGQQVTLSCSPISGHRSVSWYQQTPGQGLQFLFEYFSETQRNKGNFPGRFSGRQFSNSRSEMNVSTLELGDSALYLCASSLLGTFNSPLHFGNGTRLTVT.

The V call is TRBV5-1, the J call TRBJ1-2; perhaps TRBD1 as D (5 bases). The length of the CDR3 is 13 residues. CDR1 and CDR2 from the germline V gene are SGHRS and YFSETQ. The V and J ends lost 4 bases and 4 bases respectively, with 11 bases between them. The CDR3 here is CASSVPGGYGYTF. The CDR3 DNA is TGCGCCAGCAGCGTACCGGGGGGCTATGGCTACACCTTC.

In this sample, this clone turned up a few times. As DNA, the CDR3 is TGTGCCAGCAGGCTCCGAGAAGGGATAACCATGTATGGCTACACCTTC. This codes for CASRLREGITMYGYTF. The chain combines TRBV5-5 with TRBJ1-2; no reliable D call. Trimming pared 5 bases from V and 5 bases from J, leaving 22 bases between. The germline CDR1 and CDR2 sequences are SGHKS and YYEKEE (reference sequence). This CDR3 has 16 amino acids.

V is TRBV9 and J is TRBJ2-1; D may be TRBD1 or TRBD2 (6 bases each). Trimming took 3 bases from V and 7 from J, leaving 20 bases between them. Germline CDR1 is SGDLS and CDR2 is YYNGEE. This CDR3 is built from 16 residues. The CDR3 sequence is CASSGAMGGADNEQFF. The CDR3 nucleotides read TGTGCCAGCAGCGGGGCCATGGGGGGCGCGGATAATGAGCAGTTCTTC.

The J gene is TRBJ1-1, the V gene TRBV2; possible D gene TRBD1, 6 bases. The CDR3 sequence is 15 residues long. Trimming removed 7 bases from V and 0 bases from J, with 15 bases in between. Germline V CDR1 and CDR2: SNHLY, FYNNEI. The CDR3 region is CASTALWTVNTEAFF. DNA of the CDR3: TGTGCCAGCACTGCCTTATGGACAGTGAACACTGAAGCTTTCTTT.

The genes are TRBV19 and TRBJ1-3, with 7 bases fitting TRBD1. The CDR3 spans 16 residues. The junction had 7 bases not matched to a gene; V was cut back by 5 bases and J by 0 bases. Germline CDR1 and CDR2: LNHDA and SQIVND (reference sequence). The CDR3 nucleotides read TGTGCCAGTAGTCCATTCCGGACAGGCTCTGGAAACACCATATATTTT. It translates to CASSPFRTGSGNTIYF.